Below are 22 T cell receptor beta chains sequenced from a single sample in a study of early T cells in non-severe SARS-CoV-2 infection. TCRdb used MiXCR to reprocess the 5' RACE reads, holding one entry per CDR3 protein. The sample lists roughly 16,000 distinct CDR3 sequences, about 5% occurring once. The specimen was whole blood, collected at baseline. These receptors were taken from an adult who was a healthcare worker with PCR-confirmed SARS-CoV-2 infection or an uninfected control (not recorded which).

The table lists this clonotype with many counts. V and J are TRBV5-1 and TRBJ2-3; the D call may be TRBD1 or TRBD2 (5 bases each). This CDR3 is 15 amino acids long. CDR1 and CDR2 from the germline V gene are SGHRS and YFSETQ. Trimming shortened V by 0 bases and J by 4 bases, and 12 bases separated the two germline ends. Here the CDR3 DNA reads TGCGCCAGCAGCTTGGCCGGGACCGTCGCAGATACGCAGTATTTT. This codes for CASSLAGTVADTQYF.

This clonotype was seen many times. This chain joins TRBV7-2 and TRBJ2-7; 13 bases agree with TRBD2. Germline V CDR1 and CDR2: SGHTA, FQGNSA. The CDR3 loop spans 19 amino acids. V was clipped by 5 bases and J by 4 bases; unmatched bases: 17. CDR3 coding DNA: TGTGCCAGCAGCCAGCCCAAGACTAGCGGGGGGTCTTACCTATACGAGCAGTACTTC. This gives the protein CASSQPKTSGGSYLYEQYF.

This clonotype has at least ten counts. The genes are TRBV7-2 and TRBJ1-4; no clear D. Trimming pared 5 bases from V and 7 bases from J, leaving 8 bases between. CDR1 and CDR2 from the germline V gene are SGHTA and FQGNSA. CDR3 length: 12 residues. CDR3 amino acids: CASSPSTEKLFF. CDR3 nucleotides: TGTGCCAGCAGCCCCTCTACTGAAAAACTGTTTTTT.

V usage is TRBV5-1 and J usage is TRBJ1-1; a weak D match, TRBD1 (6 bases). Trimming removed 7 bases from V and 3 bases from J, with 16 bases in between. CDR3 length: 14 residues. Germline assignment: CDR1 SGHRS and CDR2 YFSETQ. The CDR3 region has the DNA TGCGCCAGCGGTCGCCGGGACAAGGACACTGAAGCTTTCTTT. This codes for CASGRRDKDTEAFF.

This clonotype was counted at least ten times. The chain has TRBV7-3 and TRBJ2-1, with a tentative D call TRBD2 (5 bases). The CDR3 sequence is 16 residues long. Trimming removed 5 bases from V and 4 bases from J, with 18 bases in between. Germline CDR1 reads SGHTA; CDR2 reads FQGTGA. In DNA form, the CDR3 reads TGTGCCAGCAGCCCAATGAGGGAGCCTAAATACAATGAGCAGTTCTTC. Residues: CASSPMREPKYNEQFF. The whole variable domain, filled in from reference TRBV7-3 and TRBJ2-1, reads GAGVSQTPSNKVTEKGKYVELRCDPISGHTALYWYRQSLGQGPEFLIYFQGTGAADDSGLPNDRFFAVRPEGSVSTLKIQRTERGDSAVYLCASSPMREPKYNEQFFGPGTRLTVL.

Within the sample, this clonotype is medium-sized. The gene calls are TRBV18 and TRBJ2-7; D is unclear. This CDR3 contains 12 residues. The V and J ends lost 3 bases and 2 bases respectively, with 5 bases between them. The germline gives CDR1 KGHSH, CDR2 LQKENI. CDR3 in DNA: TGTGCCAGCTCACCCCTTCCCTACGAGCAGTACTTC. It is translated as CASSPLPYEQYF.

The chain carries TRBV5-1 and TRBJ1-6; tentative D call: TRBD1 (5 bases). Germline-derived CDR1 and CDR2 are SGHRS and YFSETQ. V lost 0 bases to trimming and J lost 9 bases, with 10 bases between them. The CDR3 is made up of 14 amino acids. The CDR3 reads CASSLERGTSPLHF. The CDR3 DNA reads as TGCGCCAGCAGCTTGGAAAGGGGTACTTCACCCCTCCACTTT.

Many counts were recorded for this clonotype. The rearrangement uses TRBV29-1 and TRBJ1-1; D is uncertain. The length of the CDR3 is 13 residues. Germline V lookup: CDR1 SQVTM, CDR2 ANQGSEA. V lost 2 bases, J lost 10 bases, and 17 bases lay in between. The DNA of the CDR3 is TGCAGCGTTGAAAAGGACGGGGAGCGTCGAGCTTTCTTT. Its translation is CSVEKDGERRAFF.

This clonotype has ten or more counts. The rearrangement joins TRBV6-2 or TRBV6-3 to TRBJ2-3; 8 bases line up with TRBD2. The CDR3 has 13 residues. Germline lookup yields CDR1 MNHEY and CDR2 SVGEGT. V dropped 9 bases and J dropped 3; count of bases not matched to a gene: 5. For the CDR3, the DNA is TGTGCCAGTGAGCGGGAGACTACAGATACGCAGTATTTT. It specifies CASERETTDTQYF.

This clonotype was counted at least ten times. The V gene is TRBV4-3, the J gene TRBJ2-4; tentative D call: TRBD2 (7 bases). This CDR3 comprises 17 residues. Per the germline V gene, CDR1 is LGHNA and CDR2 is YSLEER. V was clipped by 3 bases and J by 0 bases, with 15 bases between them. The CDR3: CASSQKGGQGAKNIQYF. CDR3 bases: TGCGCCAGCAGCCAGAAGGGGGGGCAAGGAGCCAAAAACATTCAGTACTTC.

This chain joins TRBV5-1 and TRBJ2-6; D possibly corresponds to TRBD1 (6 bases). The CDR3 runs to 16 residues. Germline-derived CDR1 and CDR2 are SGHRS and YFSETQ. Trimming cost V 0 bases and J 2 bases, with 9 bases left between them. CDR3 bases: TGCGCCAGCAGCTTGGGTGGGGGCCCTGGGGCCAACGTCCTGACTTTC. It yields the protein CASSLGGGPGANVLTF.

This clonotype was counted ten times or more. The chain has TRBV12-3 or TRBV12-4 and TRBJ1-1; D not resolved. Trimming shortened V by 6 bases and J by 1 base, and 15 bases separated the two germline ends. This CDR3 contains 15 residues. CDR3 bases: TGTGCCAGCAGCATTTCGGTGGCAGGGAACACTGAAGCTTTCTTT. It specifies CASSISVAGNTEAFF.

This clonotype was detected ten times or more. The V call is TRBV10-3, the J call TRBJ1-3; the D gene is possibly TRBD1 (5 bases). The CDR3 length is 16 residues. Germline-derived CDR1 and CDR2 are ENHRY and SYGVKD. V dropped 5 bases and J dropped 0 bases, with 14 bases sitting between them. The CDR3 is CAISTIDSLSGNTIYF. In DNA, the CDR3 is TGTGCCATCAGTACTATCGACAGTCTCTCTGGAAACACCATATATTTT.

In this sample, this clonotype is medium-sized (0.01 to 0.1%). This chain joins TRBV7-6 and TRBJ2-1; TRBD2 might be the D (6 bases). The germline CDR1 and CDR2 sequences are SGHVS and FNYEAQ. V lost 7 bases and J 3 bases, leaving 16 bases between the germline ends. CDR3 length: 15 residues. The CDR3 sequence: CASTAAGQSYNEQFF. In nucleotides, the CDR3 is TGTGCCAGCACGGCGGCGGGGCAAAGCTACAATGAGCAGTTCTTC.

There are many counts of this clonotype. The junction shows a germline mismatch at one end, possibly a read error. This chain connects TRBV7-7 to TRBJ2-2, with TRBD1 as a possible D gene (6 bases). Germline V gene data show CDR1 as SSHAT and CDR2 as FNYEAQ (reference sequence). The CDR3 spans 14 residues. The CDR3 nucleotides are TGTGCTAGCAGCTTAGGACAGAGCACCGGGGAGCTGTTTTTT. It translates to CASSLGQSTGELFF.

This clonotype was seen a handful of times. The rearrangement links TRBV24-1 to TRBJ2-2; D could derive from TRBD1 or TRBD2 (6 bases each). The ends were cut back, 8 bases at V and 5 bases at J, with 14 bases in the middle. The CDR3 contains 14 residues. Germline CDR1 reads KGHDR; CDR2 reads SFDVKD. CDR3 in DNA: TGTGCCACCAAATCGGGGGCTGGGACCGGGGAGCTGTTTTTT. It codes for CATKSGAGTGELFF.

The J gene is TRBJ2-1, the V gene TRBV25-1; no definite D call. Germline lookup yields CDR1 MGHDK and CDR2 SYGVNS. The CDR3 is made up of 11 amino acids. V dropped 11 bases and J dropped 7 bases, with 12 bases sitting between them. The CDR3 region is CASALTNEQFF. In nucleotides, the CDR3 is TGTGCCTCAGCACTGACTAATGAGCAGTTCTTC. The variable domain in full, completed from reference TRBV25-1 and TRBJ2-1, reads EADIYQTPRYLVIGTGKKITLECSQTMGHDKMYWYQQDPGMELHLIHYSYGVNSTEKGDLSSESTVSRIRTEHFPLTLESARPSHTSQYLCASALTNEQFFGPGTRLTVL.

This clonotype qualifies as medium-sized. V gene TRBV4-3 combines with J gene TRBJ1-2; a weak D match, TRBD1 (5 bases). Germline lookup yields CDR1 LGHNA and CDR2 YSLEER. CDR3 length: 13 residues. V gave up 4 bases and J gave up 2 bases, with 8 bases separating them. The CDR3 loop reads CASSLRANYGYTF. In nucleotides, the CDR3 is TGCGCCAGCAGCCTCAGGGCGAACTATGGCTACACCTTC.

This clonotype showed up many times. V usage is TRBV18 and J usage is TRBJ1-3; D unresolved. There are 13 residues in the CDR3. The germline V gene has CDR1 KGHSH and CDR2 LQKENI. Deletions cut 2 bases from V and 11 bases from J, with 13 bases between. This chain's CDR3 is CASSPNMAGAIYF. CDR3 DNA sequence: TGTGCCAGCTCACCAAATATGGCAGGCGCCATATATTTT.

This clonotype was detected many times. The chain combines TRBV10-3 with TRBJ2-1, with TRBD2 identical over 7 bases. J gave up 7 bases and V 4 bases, and 1 base lay outside the gene matches. This CDR3 is built from 12 residues. Germline CDR1 ENHRY, CDR2 SYGVKD. The CDR3 coding sequence is TGTGCCATCAGTGTCGGGGGGAATGAGCAGTTCTTC. This translates into CAISVGGNEQFF.

This clonotype has ten or more counts. V gene TRBV5-1 combines with J gene TRBJ1-1; possibly TRBD1 for D (5 bases). The CDR3 is made up of 14 amino acids. V was cut by 6 bases and J by 1 base, with 13 bases left in between. CDR1 and CDR2 from the germline V gene are SGHRS and YFSETQ. CDR3 residues: CASTPGTQNTEAFF. The CDR3 DNA sequence: TGCGCCAGCACCCCGGGGACGCAGAACACTGAAGCTTTCTTT. The whole variable domain, filled in from reference TRBV5-1 and TRBJ1-1, reads KAGVTQTPRYLIKTRGQQVTLSCSPISGHRSVSWYQQTPGQGLQFLFEYFSETQRNKGNFPGRFSGRQFSNSRSEMNVSTLELGDSALYLCASTPGTQNTEAFFGQGTRLTVV.

This clonotype is labeled medium-sized. CDR3 sequence: CASSVAVSSDQSSGNTIYF. CDR3 nucleotides: TGTGCCAGCAGCGTAGCTGTCTCTTCTGACCAGAGCTCTGGAAACACCATATATTTT. The V and J genes are TRBV9 and TRBJ1-3; D gene uncertain. Germline CDR1 is SGDLS and CDR2 is YYNGEE. The CDR3 runs to 19 residues. V lost 0 bases and J 0 bases, leaving 19 bases between the germline ends.